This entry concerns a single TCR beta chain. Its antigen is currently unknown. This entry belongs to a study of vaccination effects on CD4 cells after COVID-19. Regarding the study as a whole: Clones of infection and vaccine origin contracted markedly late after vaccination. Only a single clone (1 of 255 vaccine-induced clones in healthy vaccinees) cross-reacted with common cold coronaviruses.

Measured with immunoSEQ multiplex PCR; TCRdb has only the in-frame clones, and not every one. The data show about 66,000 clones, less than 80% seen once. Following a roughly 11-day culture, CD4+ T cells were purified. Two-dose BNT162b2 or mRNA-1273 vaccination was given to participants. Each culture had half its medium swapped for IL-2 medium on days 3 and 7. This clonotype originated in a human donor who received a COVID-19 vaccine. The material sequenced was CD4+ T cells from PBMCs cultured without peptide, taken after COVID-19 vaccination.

The CDR3 here is CAISDPPPDTQYF. The CDR3 region has the DNA TGTGCCATCAGTGACCCACCACCAGATACGCAGTATTTT. The genes are TRBV10-3 and TRBJ2-3; D call uncertain. Per germline, CDR1 ENHRY and CDR2 SYGVKD. The CDR3 loop spans 13 amino acids. Trimming cost V 3 bases and J 4 bases, with 8 bases left between them.